This T cell receptor (beta chain) appears in the sequencing data of a study of metastatic and nonmetastatic thyroid tumors. Whole-study context: Where malignant and benign thyroid patients were concerned, repertoires were compared across blood and tumor or nodule tissue. Whole-study results and caveats: In blood and tumor, TCR beta diversity was reportedly significantly higher in malignant thyroid tumors than in benign nodules.

How the authors handled the data: A distant-metastasis classifier for papillary thyroid cancer was built using CDR3 differences across clinicopathological groups. TCRdb re-called clones via MiXCR from the PCR reads. TCRdb assigned the V and J calls; the authors' analysis was not used. Of over 10,000 clones in the sample, approximately 32% were seen once. This clone is medium-sized in the sample. What it binds is unknown. The sample carries other DNA sequences with the same CDR3. Not a single patient had been given any form of treatment at any point before undergoing thyroid surgery. The V gene's germline CDR1 is SGHNT and CDR2 YYREEE (reference sequence). Trimming cost V 4 bases and J 10 bases, with 21 bases left between them. The CDR3 totals 16 residues.

The rearrangement joins TRBV5-4 to TRBJ1-6; a possible D gene is TRBD1 (5 bases). Sample: tumor tissue. The sequence came from a female donor with papillary thyroid cancer or a benign thyroid nodule (not recorded which). Some clones in this sample may be carry-over from other donors' samples. Here the CDR3 reads CASSTGDRGRGSPLHF. The CDR3 bases are TGTGCCAGCAGCACGGGGGACCGCGGGAGAGGATCACCCCTCCACTTT.